This passage covers 20 T cell receptor beta chains from one sample sequenced in a study of T-cell reconstitution after alpha-beta-depleted transplantation in children. The authors prepared the TCRbeta library with unique molecular identifiers. TCRdb re-called the PCR reads with MiXCR, one entry per CDR3 protein. Here the sample spans almost 250,000 distinct CDR3 sequences, 20% to 30% being singletons. The sample in question was PBMCs, obtained before TCRalphabeta/CD19-depleted stem cell transplant. The receptors were sampled from a girl under 10 years old with Fanconi anemia, due to receive a stem cell transplant.

The chain employs TRBV6-5 and TRBJ2-7; 11 bases map to TRBD1. The ends lost 7 bases at V and 3 bases at J; junction bases unmatched: 11. The CDR3 sequence is 16 residues long. CDR1 is MNHEY, CDR2 SVGAGI, per germline. The CDR3 protein is CASTSLSGTGGYEQYF. In DNA, the CDR3 is TGTGCCAGCACTTCCCTATCCGGGACAGGGGGCTACGAGCAGTACTTC.

This clonotype appeared many times. The V gene is TRBV27, the J gene TRBJ2-1, with unresolved D. The CDR3 loop spans 13 amino acids. The V end lost 3 bases, the J end lost 5 bases, and 8 bases lay between the germline ends. The germline V gene encodes CDR1 MNHEY and CDR2 SMNVEV (reference sequence). The chain's CDR3 is CASSFGDDNEQFF. CDR3 in DNA: TGTGCCAGCAGTTTCGGAGATGACAATGAGCAGTTCTTC.

This clonotype was counted at least ten times. The J gene is TRBJ2-2, the V gene TRBV7-6; TRBD2 matches at 14 bases. This CDR3 contains 20 residues. The V segment lost 1 base and the J segment 1 base; nucleotides outside the gene matches: 8. The germline CDR1 and CDR2 sequences are SGHVS and FNYEAQ. The CDR3 loop reads CASSLEGLAGVILNTGELFF. DNA for the CDR3: TGTGCCAGCAGCTTAGAGGGACTAGCGGGAGTAATATTGAACACCGGGGAGCTGTTTTTT.

Comment on this clonotype: A much larger clone is a single base away; this may be a read error. The V call is TRBV29-1, the J call TRBJ2-7, with 7 nucleotides matching TRBD1. CDR3 size: 14 residues. CDR1 SQVTM and CDR2 ANQGSEA come from the germline V gene. The CDR3 is CSVVMWDSFFERYF. The CDR3 DNA reads TGCAGCGTTGTGATGTGGGACAGCTTCTTCGAGCGGTACTTC.

This clonotype appeared once. V and J are TRBV21-1 and TRBJ1-1; the table gives TRBD1 as D, unverified against the DNA. TRBV21-1 is a recognized pseudogene. The CDR3 totals 19 residues. The CDR3 DNA reads as TGTGCCAGCAGCAAAGCGCCAATCAAAGGGGGGAGTTTGATTACTGAAGCTTTCTTT. It translates to CASSKAPIKGGSLITEAFF.

Only a few counts were recorded for this clonotype. J is TRBJ2-7 and V is TRBV29-1; 7 bases fit TRBD1. CDR3 size: 13 residues. Germline V gene data show CDR1 as SQVTM and CDR2 as ANQGSEA. V was clipped by 2 bases and J by 6 bases; unmatched bases: 7. Here the CDR3 reads CSVEKGAVGEQYF. Written as DNA, the CDR3 is TGCAGCGTTGAAAAGGGGGCAGTCGGCGAGCAGTACTTC.

This clonotype was picked up many times. V and J are TRBV9 and TRBJ1-2, with D tentatively TRBD1 (6 bases). The CDR3 sequence is 17 residues long. Germline lookup yields CDR1 SGDLS and CDR2 YYNGEE. The ends were cut back, 3 bases at V and 6 bases at J, with 24 bases in the middle. The CDR3 sequence: CASSGTQGANSPNGYTF. CDR3 in DNA: TGTGCCAGCAGCGGGACACAGGGAGCGAATTCCCCGAATGGCTACACCTTC.

This clonotype showed up many times. The V call is TRBV9, the J call TRBJ2-5; TRBD2 matches 7 bases. Germline CDR1 is SGDLS and CDR2 is YYNGEE. CDR3 length equals 15 residues. J lost 3 bases, V lost 4 bases, and 9 bases had no gene match. CDR3: CASSPRGSTEETQYF. The CDR3 region has the DNA TGTGCCAGCAGCCCGCGGGGGTCCACAGAAGAGACCCAGTACTTC.

The chain has TRBV28 and TRBJ2-3; maybe TRBD1 (5 bases). V shed 10 bases and J shed 3 bases, with 23 bases lying between them. The CDR3 runs 16 residues. CDR1 is MDHEN, CDR2 SYDVKM, per germline. The CDR3 region is CAISPSGWPGTDTQYF. The CDR3 DNA reads TGTGCCATCAGCCCCAGTGGTTGGCCAGGGACAGATACGCAGTATTTT.

Many counts were recorded for this clonotype. The rearrangement links TRBV12-3 or TRBV12-4 to TRBJ2-3; 9 positions match TRBD1. This CDR3 contains 14 residues. V dropped 5 bases and J dropped 4; count of bases not matched to a gene: 4. As DNA, the CDR3 is TGTGCCAGCAGTCTACAGGGGGCACCAGATACGCAGTATTTT. Its translation: CASSLQGAPDTQYF.

This clonotype has at least ten counts. V is TRBV20-1 and J is TRBJ2-2, with 12 bases that match TRBD2. Germline CDR1 is DFQATT and CDR2 is SNEGSKA (reference sequence). This CDR3 comprises 14 residues. V lost 6 bases, J lost 6 bases, and 5 bases stayed unmatched. The CDR3 here is CSARLAGASGELFF. CDR3 DNA sequence: TGCAGTGCGCGACTAGCGGGAGCCTCCGGGGAGCTGTTTTTT.

The gene calls are TRBV29-1 and TRBJ1-1; D is unresolved. Germline CDR1 and CDR2: SQVTM and ANQGSEA. The CDR3 runs to 11 residues. Deletions cut 4 bases from V and 5 bases from J, with 8 bases between. The CDR3 DNA is TGCAGCGTTGTTTCCGTGACTGAAGCTTTCTTT. Protein: CSVVSVTEAFF. Drawing the rest from reference TRBV29-1 and TRBJ1-1, the complete variable domain is SAVISQKPSRDICQRGTSLTIQCQVDSQVTMMFWYRQQPGQSLTLIATANQGSEATYESGFVIDKFPISRPNLTFSTLTVSNMSPEDSSIYLCSVVSVTEAFFGQGTRLTVV.

This chain connects TRBV6-5 to TRBJ2-4; 8 nucleotides line up with TRBD2. This CDR3 contains 15 residues. Trimming cost V 4 bases and J 4 bases; bases outside gene matches: 6. Germline values: CDR1 MNHEY, CDR2 SVGAGI. This CDR3 reads CASSWGGGTKNIQYF. The CDR3 DNA is TGTGCCAGCAGTTGGGGCGGGGGGACAAAAAACATTCAGTACTTC.

This clonotype was recorded many times. V gene TRBV29-1 combines with J gene TRBJ1-1; no firm D call. The CDR3 runs 13 residues. V lost 4 bases and J 2 bases, leaving 11 bases between the germline ends. Per the germline V gene, CDR1 is SQVTM and CDR2 is ANQGSEA. CDR3 loop: CSVVVQLNTEAFF. Written as DNA, the CDR3 is TGCAGCGTTGTTGTACAGCTAAACACTGAAGCTTTCTTT.

This clonotype appeared a few times. The chain has TRBV10-3 and TRBJ2-1, with TRBD2 matching 13 bases. Germline CDR1 reads ENHRY; CDR2 reads SYGVKD. This CDR3 has 15 residues. V lost 6 bases, J lost 5 bases, and 4 bases stayed unmatched. DNA of the CDR3: TGTGCCATCAGGGGACTAGCGGGGACCAACAATGAGCAGTTCTTC. It yields the protein CAIRGLAGTNNEQFF.

V and J are TRBV7-2 and TRBJ2-1; the D gene is possibly TRBD2 (6 bases). The germline V gene has CDR1 SGHTA and CDR2 FQGNSA. Trimming shortened V by 4 bases and J by 4 bases, and 14 bases separated the two germline ends. CDR3 length equals 15 residues. CDR3 DNA: TGTGCCAGCAGCTCTTTTCTAGCGATGTACAATGAGCAGTTCTTC. Translation gives CASSSFLAMYNEQFF.

Many counts were recorded for this clonotype. This chain uses TRBV6-5 with TRBJ1-5; D is uncertain. V was trimmed by 2 bases and J by 2 bases, leaving 4 bases between them. The CDR3 contains 13 residues. Per germline, CDR1 MNHEY and CDR2 SVGAGI. The CDR3 DNA reads as TGTGCCAGCAGTTACCAGGGCAATCAGCCCCAGCATTTT. Amino acids: CASSYQGNQPQHF.

As for this clonotype: Compared with germline, one end of the junction differs, possibly owing to a read error. The chain employs TRBV20-1 and TRBJ2-1; D is uncertain. CDR1 and CDR2 from the germline V gene are DFQATT and SNEGSKA (reference sequence). The CDR3 runs 13 residues. CDR3 DNA sequence: TGCAGTGCGAGAGACCCCACCAGCAATGAGCAGTTCTTC. Protein: CSARDPTSNEQFF.

The chain has TRBV28 and TRBJ2-7, with 10 bases lining up with TRBD2. This CDR3 contains 19 residues. Trimming cost V 3 bases and J 2 bases; bases outside gene matches: 16. The germline V gene encodes CDR1 MDHEN and CDR2 SYDVKM. The CDR3 loop is CASSFSSAFGLAGAYEQYF. CDR3 DNA sequence: TGTGCCAGCAGTTTTTCCTCCGCGTTTGGGCTAGCGGGAGCCTACGAGCAGTACTTC.

In this sample, this clonotype turned up many times. The chain is built from TRBV5-6 and TRBJ2-3; TRBD2 might be the D (5 bases). Trimming pared 1 base from V and 0 bases from J, leaving 12 bases between. This CDR3 region has 16 residues. In germline, CDR1 is SGHDT, CDR2 YYEEEE. The DNA for the CDR3 is TGTGCCAGCAGCTTGAAGTGGCGGGCGAGCACAGATACGCAGTATTTT. This sequence encodes CASSLKWRASTDTQYF.